This record covers a single T cell receptor (beta chain). Its antigen is still unknown. The sample belongs to a study of response to subunit inactivated influenza vaccine. Study-level points and caveats: Seasonal influenza vaccination, on each occasion, was suggested by the authors to recruit few new T cells.

TCRdb re-analysed the RT-PCR reads in MiXCR, keeping a single row per CDR3 protein. This sample yields a few hundred thousand distinct CDR3 sequences, of which about 11% are seen a single time; about 11% belongs to the top ten. Per germline, CDR1 DFQATT and CDR2 SNEGSKA (reference sequence). With 1 base removed from V and 4 bases from J, the gap between germline ends came to 10 bases. There are 14 residues in the CDR3. In addition, the sample was reused for a study of T cells expressing NK-cell markers. According to that study: The cDNA for TCR beta came from 5'RACE template switching with UMIs. Eight donors were sequenced, seven testing HCMV-seropositive and one testing seronegative. A range of roughly 1.0-7.0% of CD8+ T cells consisted of dominant NKG2C+ clonotypes in several donors. Unclear, still, was the HCMV specificity of the expanded NKG2C+ T cell clones.

The TCR originated in a man aged 50-59 years who received an inactivated influenza vaccine. The chain has TRBV20-1 and TRBJ1-4, with TRBD1 as a possible D gene (5 bases). This specimen was PBMCs from blood, taken on the day of vaccination. CDR3 nucleotide sequence: TGCAGTGCTAGAGGGGGGGGGAATAATGAAAAACTGTTTTTT. It encodes CSARGGGNNEKLFF.